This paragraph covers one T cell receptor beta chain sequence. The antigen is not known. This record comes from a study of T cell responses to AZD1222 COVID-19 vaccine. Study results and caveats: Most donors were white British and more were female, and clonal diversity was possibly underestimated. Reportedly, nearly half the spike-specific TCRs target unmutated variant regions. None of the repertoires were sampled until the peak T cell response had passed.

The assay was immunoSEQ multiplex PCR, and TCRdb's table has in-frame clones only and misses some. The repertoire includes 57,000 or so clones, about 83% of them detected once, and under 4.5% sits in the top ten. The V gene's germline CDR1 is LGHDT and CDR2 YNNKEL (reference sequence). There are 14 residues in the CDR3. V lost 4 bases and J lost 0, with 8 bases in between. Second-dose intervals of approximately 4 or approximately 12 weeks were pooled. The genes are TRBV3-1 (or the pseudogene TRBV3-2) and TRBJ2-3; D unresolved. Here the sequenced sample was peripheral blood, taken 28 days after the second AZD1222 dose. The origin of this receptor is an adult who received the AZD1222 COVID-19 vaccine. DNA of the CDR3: TGTGCCAGCAGCCCGCCCGGCAGCACAGATACGCAGTATTTT. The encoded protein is CASSPPGSTDTQYF.